This T cell receptor (beta chain) was documented in a study of T cells in localized non-small cell lung cancer (TCRdb year 2020). Looking at the study overall: Comparing tumors with uninvolved tumor-adjacent lungs, the study looked at the T cell repertoires of over 200 patients with early-stage NSCLC. The cohort consisted of 236 treatment-naive NSCLC patients whose localized lung tumors had been resected. Of the NSCLC patients, roughly 130 were male and some 97 were female, and the mean age was roughly 61 years.

Results the study describes overall, beyond this receptor: Since the design was exploratory, TCR variables were selected using unadjusted p-values with no false-discovery rate correction. Of the top 100 tumor clones, a median of around 57 were detected in paired uninvolved adjacent lung; around 27 were also among that lung's top 100. Because multi-region tumor sequencing was not performed, intratumor heterogeneity could not be ruled out. Uninvolved tumor-adjacent lung showed the highest T cell clonality, higher than tumor, which suggests more focused antigenic responses in the uninvolved tumor-adjacent lung. Higher T cell density in blood was associated with longer overall survival, whereas higher clonality in adjacent lung was associated with shorter survival.

The immunoSEQ Assay was used to sequence TCR beta CDR3 regions from DNA. The paper's processing steps were these. T cell density was computed as TCR beta template counts normalized to usable DNA estimated by amplifying housekeeping genes. The preseqR package was used to estimate richness by extrapolating to 400,000 templates for PBMC samples and to 120,000 templates for tissue samples. Clonality was calculated as one minus Pielou's evenness. Tissue-enriched TCRs were identified by differential abundance testing using productive amino-acid clonotypes, minimum total count 5 and alpha 0.1. The Jaccard Index and the Morisita Overlap Index were used to measure how much the repertoires overlapped between compartments. GLIPH grouped TCR beta CDR3s together with public tetramer-defined viral CDR3s, and a viral motif had to include at least three viral sequences and also show V-gene enrichment. This immuneACCESS table, as held by TCRdb, lists in-frame sequences with V and J called but not all clones. Of the missing ones, under half trace to an unresolved V gene in checked studies; the others have no known cause. D and trimming come from the DNA, and the V and J calls and clone size come from that table. The sample table lists 20,000 to 25,000 clones, 85% to 90% of them with a count of one. The ten most abundant clones make up 9.5% to 15% of the sample.

Details on this clone: Its antigen has not been determined. No per-base quality is available; no much larger clone lies one base away.

At diagnosis, peripheral blood, uninvolved tumor-adjacent lung and tumor were collected and were preserved as a mix of fresh-frozen and FFPE material. For TCR repertoire profiling, blood samples were analyzed as peripheral blood mononuclear cells. Based on the germline V gene (reference sequence), the CDR1 and CDR2 sequences are LNHNV and YYDKDF. V ends up 5 bases short and J 6 bases short, with an unmatched junction base count of 6. Reading from cysteine to phenylalanine, the CDR3 counts 14 amino acids. Kept here is only the CDR3 DNA, which spans 42 bases and is read in frame from base 1. Sequences were derived from PBMCs, sampled before any cancer treatment. The source of this sequence is a man between 40 and 70 years old with stage II squamous cell lung carcinoma. The receptor chain draws on TRBV15 and TRBJ2-4; 8 central bases correspond to TRBD1. CDR3 sequence: CATSRIQGANIQYF. The DNA reads TGTGCCACCAGCCGCATCCAGGGGGCAAACATTCAGTACTTC.